This TCR beta chain came from a study of T cells in Graves' hyperthyroidism and ophthalmopathy. Study as a whole: Peripheral blood draws took place at initial diagnosis, ahead of any treatment. Study findings and constraints: Among thyroid clonotypes expanded above 0.001, most also appeared in blood.

Ten or more counts support this clonotype. Its antigen remains unknown. These patients, aged 18 to 65, had recently diagnosed hyperthyroidism lasting under 2 months. RNA transcripts gave rise to amplified TCR beta CDR3 regions. First-round RT-PCR of the TCR CDR3 relied on the HTBI primer set. TCRdb passed the multiplex PCR reads through MiXCR, listing each CDR3 protein once. The table has 350,000 to 400,000 distinct CDR3 sequences, approximately 19% seen once. Specimen: blood. The receptor's source is a woman aged 18-29 years with Graves' hyperthyroidism.

CDR3 sequence (DNA): TGCAGTGCCGTGACAGGGAATCAGCCCCAGCATTTT. The encoded protein is CSAVTGNQPQHF. The rearrangement joins TRBV20-1 to TRBJ1-5; 7 positions agree with TRBD1. Unmatched junction bases numbered 3, after V lost 6 bases and J lost 4 bases. The CDR3 is 12 amino acids. Germline V gene sequence: CDR1 DFQATT, CDR2 SNEGSKA (reference sequence).